This TCR beta chain was found in a study of T cell repertoires in cytomegalovirus infection. On this clonotype: The junction does not match germline at one end; this may be a read error.

MiXCR, run by TCRdb on the reads, gives a single entry per CDR3 protein. The sample has more than 150,000 distinct CDR3 sequences; roughly 27% are singletons. This CDR3 has 15 amino acids. This clonotype originated in a human donor in good health (CMV status not recorded). Some clones in this sample may be carry-over from other donors' samples. This chain links TRBV12-3 or TRBV12-4 with TRBJ2-5; 7 positions agree with TRBD2. Sequences were obtained from PBMCs. CDR3 in amino acids: CSSSFGLAEQETQYF. CDR3 sequence (DNA): TGTTCCAGCAGTTTCGGCCTAGCGGAACAAGAGACCCAGTACTTC.